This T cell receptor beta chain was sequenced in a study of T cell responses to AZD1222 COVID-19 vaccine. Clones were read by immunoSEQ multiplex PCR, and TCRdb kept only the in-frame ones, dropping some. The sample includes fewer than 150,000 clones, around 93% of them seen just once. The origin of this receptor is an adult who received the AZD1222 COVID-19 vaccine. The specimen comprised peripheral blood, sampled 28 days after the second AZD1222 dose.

The CDR3 DNA reads as TGTGCCAGCAGCGTACGACCGGGACTAGCGGACAATGAGCAGTTCTTC. It codes for CASSVRPGLADNEQFF. V usage is TRBV9 and J usage is TRBJ2-1; 11 nucleotides match TRBD2. The CDR3 length is 16 residues. Trimming at V came to 1 base and at J to 5 bases, leaving 5 bases not matched to a gene. Germline V gene data show CDR1 as SGDLS and CDR2 as YYNGEE.